This T cell receptor beta chain was obtained from a study of memory CD4+ T cells and cytomegalovirus serostatus (dated by TCRdb to between 2018 and 2021). General notes on the study: The 35 or so healthy Belgian adults in the cohort included 9 who were CMV seropositive and 24 who were CMV seronegative. To replicate a published TCR-based CMV serostatus classifier, the study sequenced CD4+ memory TCRbeta repertoires from a Belgian cohort whose cytomegalovirus serostatus was known.

A FACSAria II was used to sort memory CD4+ T cells, defined as single viable CD3+CD4+CD8-CD45RO+ cells. To determine CMV serostatus, a Roche Elecsys assay was used that detects serum IgG against CMV pp150, pp28, p38 and p52. After thawing, total CD4+ T cells were enriched by positive selection with CD4 magnetic microbeads. The samples came from a separate study whose specific focus was interrogating the CD4+ T cell memory repertoire. Peripheral blood mononuclear cells were isolated and cryopreserved according to standard operating procedures, and serum was kept at -80 degrees C. The staining used CD3-PerCP (BW264/56), CD4-APC (RPA-T4), CD45RO-PE (UCHT1) and CD8-Pacific Orange (3B5) antibodies, and Sytox blue was used to exclude non-viable cells. Genomic DNA was extracted from sorted cells with the Quick-DNA Microprep Kit. TCRbeta DNA was amplified with the immunoSEQ hsTCRbeta kit following the manufacturer's protocol. An Illumina MiSeq instrument was used to sequence the TCRbeta libraries. Per the source publication's procedure: Removing out-of-frame sequences left approximately 2,000,000 distinct TCRbeta sequences, an average of about 73,000 per individual. Each individual was scored according to the count of roughly 170 previously reported CMV-associated TCRbeta sequences and the total productive distinct TCRbeta count. A beta-binomial model was reimplemented in Python, and scikit-learn random forests with default parameters were trained on US cohort data. Classifier performance on the Belgian cohort was summarized as median AUC with percentile confidence intervals over 10,000 bootstrap iterations. TCRdb mirrors the immuneACCESS table, restricted to in-frame sequences. Some clones are absent from its copies; in checked studies, under half trace to an unresolved V gene, and the reason for the others is unknown. Clonal size and the V and J genes are those of that table, whereas D and trimming came from the DNA. The sample yields around 60,000 clones; under 90% were counted once. The ten biggest clones cover about 0.48% of the sample.

Concerning this clone: It lacks a known antigen. No much larger clone is present one base from it, and per-base qualities are unavailable.

What the research found in general, with its limitations: Among the 150 to 200 previously reported CMV-associated TCRbeta sequences, 67 showed up in the CD4+ memory repertoires, with each one found in between one and five individuals. CMV serostatus prediction reached a median bootstrapped AUC of around 0.95 with the original framework and about 0.93 with a US-trained random forest. Only CD4+CD45RO+ memory cells were sequenced, in contrast to the original study, which included naive and memory CD4+ and CD8+ populations. The results were read as suggesting that the CMV-associated TCR signature is, for the most part, present in the CD4+ memory repertoire. The original-framework classifier achieved a median bootstrapped AUC of almost 0.97 with a 95% CI of 0.76-1.00 on the Belgian cohort.

Here V drops 6 bases and J drops 2 bases, and the junction holds 6 bases not matched to any gene. The CDR3 runs 14 residues from the cysteine to the phenylalanine. Of all the DNA, just the CDR3 is kept, 42 bases in frame from base 1. CDR1 is given as SNHLY and CDR2 as FYNNEI, both from the germline V gene. The V and J segments used are TRBV2 and TRBJ1-1, with 7 bases aligning to TRBD1. Sequences were obtained from memory CD4+ T cells from blood. The source of this sequence is an adult in good health and CMV-seronegative. Some clones in this sample may be carry-over from other donors' samples. DNA sequence: TGTGCCAGCAGAGCGGGACAGCAAAACACTGAAGCTTTCTTT. Its coded protein is CASRAGQQNTEAFF.